By proportion, the clone carrying this TCR beta chain is large. Its antigen is as yet unknown. The data were taken from a study of lung T cells in sarcoidosis with Löfgren's syndrome. The wider study: Analyses focused on Löfgren's syndrome patients.

The CDR3 loop spans 13 amino acids. Trimming took 5 bases from V and 3 from J, leaving 9 bases between them. From germline, CDR1 is SNHLY and CDR2 FYNNEI. MiXCR, run by TCRdb on the reads, gives a single entry per CDR3 protein. The sample records about 2,200 distinct CDR3 sequences, approximately 22% being singletons. General study findings and limits: Löfgren's syndrome patients reportedly showed greatest TRAV12-1 and TRBV2 expansion versus controls.

The chain couples TRBV2 to TRBJ2-3; a weak D match, TRBD1 (6 bases). Sequenced material: CD4+ T cells from bronchoalveolar lavage. This clonotype originated in a human donor with sarcoidosis (Löfgren's syndrome or another form), or a control subject (not recorded which). The CDR3 DNA is TGTGCCAGCAGTTTAGGGGGAACAGATACGCAGTATTTT. Its translation is CASSLGGTDTQYF.